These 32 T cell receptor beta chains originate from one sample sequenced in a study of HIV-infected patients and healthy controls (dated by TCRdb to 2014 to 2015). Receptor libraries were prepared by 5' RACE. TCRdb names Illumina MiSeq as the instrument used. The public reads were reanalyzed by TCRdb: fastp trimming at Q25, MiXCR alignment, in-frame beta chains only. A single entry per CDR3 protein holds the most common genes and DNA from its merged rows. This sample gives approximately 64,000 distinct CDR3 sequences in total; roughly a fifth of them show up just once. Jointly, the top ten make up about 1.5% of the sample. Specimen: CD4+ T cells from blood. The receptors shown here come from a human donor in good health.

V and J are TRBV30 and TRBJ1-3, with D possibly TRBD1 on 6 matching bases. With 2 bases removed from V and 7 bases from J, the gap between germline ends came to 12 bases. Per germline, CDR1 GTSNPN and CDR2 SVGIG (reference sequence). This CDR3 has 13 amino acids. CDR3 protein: CAWSKDSENTIYF. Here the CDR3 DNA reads TGTGCCTGGAGTAAGGACAGTGAGAACACCATATATTTT.

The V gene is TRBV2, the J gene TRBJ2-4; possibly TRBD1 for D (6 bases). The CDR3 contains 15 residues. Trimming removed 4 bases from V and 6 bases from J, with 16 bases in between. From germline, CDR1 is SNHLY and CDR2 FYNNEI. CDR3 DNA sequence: TGTGCCAGCAGTGCGCGGAACAGGGCGGGAAACATTCAGTACTTC. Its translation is CASSARNRAGNIQYF.

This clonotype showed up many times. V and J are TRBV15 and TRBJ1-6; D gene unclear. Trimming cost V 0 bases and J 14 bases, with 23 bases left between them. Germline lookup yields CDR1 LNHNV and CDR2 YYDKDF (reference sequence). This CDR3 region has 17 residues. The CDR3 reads CATSRDSGSERRLTLHF. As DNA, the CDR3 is TGTGCCACCAGCAGAGATTCGGGTTCGGAGAGGAGGCTGACCCTCCACTTT. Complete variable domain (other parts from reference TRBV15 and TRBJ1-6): DAMVIQNPRYQVTQFGKPVTLSCSQTLNHNVMYWYQQKSSQAPKLLFHYYDKDFNNEADTPDNFQSRRPNTSFCFLDIRSPGLGDTAMYLCATSRDSGSERRLTLHFGNGTRLTVT.

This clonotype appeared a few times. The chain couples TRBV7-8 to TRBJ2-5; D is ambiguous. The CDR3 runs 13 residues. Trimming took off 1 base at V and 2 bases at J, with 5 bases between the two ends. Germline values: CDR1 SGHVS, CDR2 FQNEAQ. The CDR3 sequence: CASSLGGQETQYF. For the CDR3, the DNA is TGTGCCAGCAGCTTAGGGGGACAAGAGACCCAGTACTTC.

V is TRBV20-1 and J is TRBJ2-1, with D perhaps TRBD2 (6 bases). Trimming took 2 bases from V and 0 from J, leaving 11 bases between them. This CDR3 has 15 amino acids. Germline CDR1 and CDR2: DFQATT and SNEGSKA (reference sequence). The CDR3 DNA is TGCAGTGCTAGAATGGACTACAGCTCCTACAATGAGCAGTTCTTC. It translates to CSARMDYSSYNEQFF.

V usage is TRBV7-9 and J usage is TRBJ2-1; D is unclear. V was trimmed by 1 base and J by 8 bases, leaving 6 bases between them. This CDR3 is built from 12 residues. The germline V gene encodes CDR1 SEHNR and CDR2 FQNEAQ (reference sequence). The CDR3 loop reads CASSLEGYEQFF. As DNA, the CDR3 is TGTGCCAGCAGCTTAGAGGGCTATGAGCAGTTCTTC.

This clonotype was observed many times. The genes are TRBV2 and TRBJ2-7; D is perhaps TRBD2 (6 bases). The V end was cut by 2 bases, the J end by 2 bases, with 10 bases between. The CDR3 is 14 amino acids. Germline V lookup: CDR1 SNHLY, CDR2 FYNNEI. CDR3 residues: CASSEPGSAYEQYF. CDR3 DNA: TGTGCCAGCAGTGAACCCGGGAGTGCCTACGAGCAGTACTTC. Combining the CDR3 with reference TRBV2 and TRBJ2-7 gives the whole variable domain EPEVTQTPSHQVTQMGQEVILRCVPISNHLYFYWYRQILGQKVEFLVSFYNNEISEKSEIFDDQFSVERPDGSNFTLKIRSTKLEDSAMYFCASSEPGSAYEQYFGPGTRLTVT.

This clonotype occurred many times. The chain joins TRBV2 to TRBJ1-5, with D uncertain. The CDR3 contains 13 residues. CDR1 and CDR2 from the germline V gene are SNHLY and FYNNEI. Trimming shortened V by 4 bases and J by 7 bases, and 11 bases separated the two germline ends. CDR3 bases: TGTGCCAGCAGTGTCTTCCAGGAGCAGCCCCAGCATTTT. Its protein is CASSVFQEQPQHF.

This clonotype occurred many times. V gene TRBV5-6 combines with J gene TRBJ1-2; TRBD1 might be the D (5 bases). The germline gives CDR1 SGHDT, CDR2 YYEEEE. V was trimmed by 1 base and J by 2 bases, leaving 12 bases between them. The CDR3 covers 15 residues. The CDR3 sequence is CASSLRQRENYGYTF. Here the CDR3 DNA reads TGTGCCAGCAGCTTGAGACAGCGAGAAAACTATGGCTACACCTTC. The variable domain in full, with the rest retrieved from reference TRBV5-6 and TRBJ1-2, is DAGVTQSPTHLIKTRGQQVTLRCSPKSGHDTVSWYQQALGQGPQFIFQYYEEEERQRGNFPDRFSGHQFPNYSSELNVNALLLGDSALYLCASSLRQRENYGYTFGSGTRLTVV.

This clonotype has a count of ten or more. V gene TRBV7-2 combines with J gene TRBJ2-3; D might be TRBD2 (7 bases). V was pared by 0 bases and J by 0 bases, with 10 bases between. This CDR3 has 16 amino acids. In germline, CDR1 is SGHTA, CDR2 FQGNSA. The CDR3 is CASSLAGGPSTDTQYF. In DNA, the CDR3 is TGTGCCAGCAGCTTAGCGGGGGGGCCTAGCACAGATACGCAGTATTTT.

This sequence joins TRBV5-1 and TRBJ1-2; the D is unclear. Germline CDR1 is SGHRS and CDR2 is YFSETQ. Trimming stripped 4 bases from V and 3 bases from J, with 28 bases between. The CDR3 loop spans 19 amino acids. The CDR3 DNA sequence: TGCGCCAGCAGCCTAGCCCCCAGTGTCCCTAAGGAATCCGACTATGGCTACACCTTC. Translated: CASSLAPSVPKESDYGYTF. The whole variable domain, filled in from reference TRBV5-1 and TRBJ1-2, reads KAGVTQTPRYLIKTRGQQVTLSCSPISGHRSVSWYQQTPGQGLQFLFEYFSETQRNKGNFPGRFSGRQFSNSRSEMNVSTLELGDSALYLCASSLAPSVPKESDYGYTFGSGTRLTVV.

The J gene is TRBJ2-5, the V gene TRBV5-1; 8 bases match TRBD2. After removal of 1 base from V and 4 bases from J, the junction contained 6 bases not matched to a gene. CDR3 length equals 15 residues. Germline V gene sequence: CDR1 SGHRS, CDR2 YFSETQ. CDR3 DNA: TGCGCCAGCAGCTTGTCAGCGGGGGTTCTAGAGACCCAGTACTTC. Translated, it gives CASSLSAGVLETQYF. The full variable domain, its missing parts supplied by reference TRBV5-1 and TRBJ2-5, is KAGVTQTPRYLIKTRGQQVTLSCSPISGHRSVSWYQQTPGQGLQFLFEYFSETQRNKGNFPGRFSGRQFSNSRSEMNVSTLELGDSALYLCASSLSAGVLETQYFGPGTRLLVL.

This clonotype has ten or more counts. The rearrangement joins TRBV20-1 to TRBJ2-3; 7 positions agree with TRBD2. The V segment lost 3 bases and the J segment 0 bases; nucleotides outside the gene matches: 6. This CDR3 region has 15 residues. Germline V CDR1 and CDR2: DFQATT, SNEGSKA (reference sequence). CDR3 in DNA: TGCAGTGCTAGTGAACTAGCGAGAAGCACAGATACGCAGTATTTT. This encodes CSASELARSTDTQYF.

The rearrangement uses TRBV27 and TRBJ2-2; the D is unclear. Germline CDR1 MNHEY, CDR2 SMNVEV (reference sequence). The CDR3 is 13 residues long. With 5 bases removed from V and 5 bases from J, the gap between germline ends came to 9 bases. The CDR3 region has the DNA TGTGCCAGCAGTCAGCAACATACCGGGGAGCTGTTTTTT. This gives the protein CASSQQHTGELFF.

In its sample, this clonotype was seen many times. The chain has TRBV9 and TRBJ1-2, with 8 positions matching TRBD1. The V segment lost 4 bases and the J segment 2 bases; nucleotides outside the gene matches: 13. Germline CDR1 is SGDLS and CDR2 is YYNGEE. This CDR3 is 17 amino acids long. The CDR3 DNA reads TGTGCCAGCAGCCCCCACGTCAGACAGGGGCTCAACTATGGCTACACCTTC. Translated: CASSPHVRQGLNYGYTF.

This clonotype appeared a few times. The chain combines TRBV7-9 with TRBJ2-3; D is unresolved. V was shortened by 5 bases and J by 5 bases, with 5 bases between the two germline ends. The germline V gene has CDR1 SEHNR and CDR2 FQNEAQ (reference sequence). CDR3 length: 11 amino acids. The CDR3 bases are TGTGCCAGCAGCCTCAGAGATACGCAGTATTTT. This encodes CASSLRDTQYF.

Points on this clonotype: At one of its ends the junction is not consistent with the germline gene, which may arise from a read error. The CDR3: CVSSGGRGGPEETQYF. The CDR3, as DNA: TGTGTCAGCAGCGGTGGGAGAGGAGGGCCCGAAGAGACCCAGTACTTC. This sequence joins TRBV9 and TRBJ2-5; D is perhaps TRBD2 (6 bases). The CDR3 spans 16 residues. Germline V gene lookup returns CDR1 SGDLS and CDR2 YYNGEE.

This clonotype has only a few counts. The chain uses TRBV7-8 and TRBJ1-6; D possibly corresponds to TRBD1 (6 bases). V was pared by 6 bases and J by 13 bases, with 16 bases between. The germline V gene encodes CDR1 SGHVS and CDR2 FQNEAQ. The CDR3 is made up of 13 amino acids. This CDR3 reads CASRSIVTGPLHF. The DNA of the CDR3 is TGTGCCAGCAGAAGCATCGTGACAGGCCCCCTCCACTTT.

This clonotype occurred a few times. Here the CDR3 DNA reads TGTGCCAGCAGCCATACACGGAACCAGGGAGCCTACGAGCAGTACTTC. Protein: CASSHTRNQGAYEQYF. The V and J genes are TRBV6-5 and TRBJ2-7; D may be TRBD1 or TRBD2 (5 bases each). Germline V gene data show CDR1 as MNHEY and CDR2 as SVGAGI. The CDR3 covers 16 residues. V lost 6 bases, J lost 2 bases, and 20 bases lay in between.

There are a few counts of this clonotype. The CDR3 bases are TGTGCCAGTGGGGGTGTCCGGGAGAAGTTCAATCAGCCCCAGCATTTT. This sequence encodes CASGGVREKFNQPQHF. The chain links TRBV19 to TRBJ1-5; D possibly corresponds to TRBD1 (5 bases). The germline gives CDR1 LNHDA, CDR2 SQIVND (reference sequence). CDR3 length: 16 residues. V was shortened by 8 bases and J by 3 bases, with 20 bases between the two germline ends.

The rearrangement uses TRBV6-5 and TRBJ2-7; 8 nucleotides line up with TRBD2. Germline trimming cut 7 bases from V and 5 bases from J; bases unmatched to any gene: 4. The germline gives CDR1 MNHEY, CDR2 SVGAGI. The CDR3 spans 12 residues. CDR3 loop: CASKAGVHEQYF. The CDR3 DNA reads TGTGCCAGCAAAGCGGGAGTCCACGAGCAGTACTTC.

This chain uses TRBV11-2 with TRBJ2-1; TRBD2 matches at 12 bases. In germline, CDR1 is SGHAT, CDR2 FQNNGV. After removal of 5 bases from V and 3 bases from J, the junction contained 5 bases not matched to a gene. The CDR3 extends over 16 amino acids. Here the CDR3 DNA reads TGTGCCAGCAGCCCAACTAGCGGGAGGCACTACAATGAGCAGTTCTTC. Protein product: CASSPTSGRHYNEQFF.

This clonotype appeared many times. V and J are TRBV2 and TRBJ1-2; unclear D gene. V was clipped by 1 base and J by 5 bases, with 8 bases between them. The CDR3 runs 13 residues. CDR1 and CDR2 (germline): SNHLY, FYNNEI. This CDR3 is CASSEDKAYGYTF. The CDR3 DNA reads TGTGCCAGCAGTGAAGACAAAGCATATGGCTACACCTTC.

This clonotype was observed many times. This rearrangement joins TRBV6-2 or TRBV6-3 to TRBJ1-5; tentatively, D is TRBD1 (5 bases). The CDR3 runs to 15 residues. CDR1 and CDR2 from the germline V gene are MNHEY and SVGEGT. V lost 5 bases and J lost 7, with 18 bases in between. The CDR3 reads CASSHQEGMLQPQHF. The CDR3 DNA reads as TGTGCCAGCAGTCACCAGGAGGGGATGTTACAGCCCCAGCATTTT.

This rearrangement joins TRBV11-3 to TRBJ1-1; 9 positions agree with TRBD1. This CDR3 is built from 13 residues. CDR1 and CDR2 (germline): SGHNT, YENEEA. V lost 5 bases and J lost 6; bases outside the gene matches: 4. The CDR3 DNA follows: TGTGCCAGCAGCAGTGACAGGGGGGCTGAAGCTTTCTTT. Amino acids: CASSSDRGAEAFF.

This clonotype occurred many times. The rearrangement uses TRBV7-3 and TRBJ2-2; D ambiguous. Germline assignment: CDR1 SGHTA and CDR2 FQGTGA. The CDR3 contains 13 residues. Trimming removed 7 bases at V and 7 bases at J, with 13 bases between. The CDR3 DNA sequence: TGTGCCAGCAACGCAGGAGTTGGCGGGGAGCTGTTTTTT. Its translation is CASNAGVGGELFF.

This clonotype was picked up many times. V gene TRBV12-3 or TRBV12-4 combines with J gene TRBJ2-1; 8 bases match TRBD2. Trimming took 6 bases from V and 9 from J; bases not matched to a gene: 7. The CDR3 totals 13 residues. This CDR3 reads CASSYSGTIEQFF. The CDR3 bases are TGTGCCAGCAGCTATAGCGGGACCATTGAGCAGTTCTTC.

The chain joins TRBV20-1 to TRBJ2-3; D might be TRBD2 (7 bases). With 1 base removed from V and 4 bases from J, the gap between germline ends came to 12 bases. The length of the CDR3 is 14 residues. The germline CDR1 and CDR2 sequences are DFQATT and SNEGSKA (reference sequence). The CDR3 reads CSARVGGGADTQYF. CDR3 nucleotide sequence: TGCAGTGCTAGAGTTGGAGGGGGGGCAGATACGCAGTATTTT.

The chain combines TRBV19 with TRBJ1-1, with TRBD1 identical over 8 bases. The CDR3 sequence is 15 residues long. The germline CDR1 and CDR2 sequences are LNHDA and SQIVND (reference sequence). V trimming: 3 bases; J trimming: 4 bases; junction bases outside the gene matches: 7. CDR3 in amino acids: CASSIQGAGGTEAFF. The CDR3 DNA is TGTGCCAGTAGTATTCAGGGGGCAGGTGGCACTGAAGCTTTCTTT.

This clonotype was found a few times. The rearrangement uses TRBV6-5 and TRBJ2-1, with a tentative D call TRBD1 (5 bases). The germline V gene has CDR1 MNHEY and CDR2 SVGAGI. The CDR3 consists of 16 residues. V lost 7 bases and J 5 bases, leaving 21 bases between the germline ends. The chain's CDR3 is CASISLSQGKHNEQFF. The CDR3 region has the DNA TGTGCCAGCATCAGTCTATCGCAGGGAAAACACAATGAGCAGTTCTTC.

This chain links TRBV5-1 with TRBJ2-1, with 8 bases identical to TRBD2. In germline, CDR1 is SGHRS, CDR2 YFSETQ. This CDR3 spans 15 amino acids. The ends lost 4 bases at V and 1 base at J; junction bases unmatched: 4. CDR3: CASSTASGSYNEQFF. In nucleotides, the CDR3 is TGCGCCAGCAGCACGGCTAGCGGGTCCTACAATGAGCAGTTCTTC. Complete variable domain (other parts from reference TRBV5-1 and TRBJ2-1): KAGVTQTPRYLIKTRGQQVTLSCSPISGHRSVSWYQQTPGQGLQFLFEYFSETQRNKGNFPGRFSGRQFSNSRSEMNVSTLELGDSALYLCASSTASGSYNEQFFGPGTRLTVL.

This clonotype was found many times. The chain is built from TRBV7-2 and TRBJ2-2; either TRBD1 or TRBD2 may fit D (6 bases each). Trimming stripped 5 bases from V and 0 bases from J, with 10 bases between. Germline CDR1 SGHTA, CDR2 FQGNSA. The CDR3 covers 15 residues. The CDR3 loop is CASSLGGANTGELFF. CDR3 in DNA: TGTGCCAGCAGCCTCGGGGGCGCGAACACCGGGGAGCTGTTTTTT. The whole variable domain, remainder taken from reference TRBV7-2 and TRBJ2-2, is GAGVSQSPSNKVTEKGKDVELRCDPISGHTALYWYRQSLGQGLEFLIYFQGNSAPDKSGLPSDRFSAERTGGSVSTLTIQRTQQEDSAVYLCASSLGGANTGELFFGEGSRLTVL.